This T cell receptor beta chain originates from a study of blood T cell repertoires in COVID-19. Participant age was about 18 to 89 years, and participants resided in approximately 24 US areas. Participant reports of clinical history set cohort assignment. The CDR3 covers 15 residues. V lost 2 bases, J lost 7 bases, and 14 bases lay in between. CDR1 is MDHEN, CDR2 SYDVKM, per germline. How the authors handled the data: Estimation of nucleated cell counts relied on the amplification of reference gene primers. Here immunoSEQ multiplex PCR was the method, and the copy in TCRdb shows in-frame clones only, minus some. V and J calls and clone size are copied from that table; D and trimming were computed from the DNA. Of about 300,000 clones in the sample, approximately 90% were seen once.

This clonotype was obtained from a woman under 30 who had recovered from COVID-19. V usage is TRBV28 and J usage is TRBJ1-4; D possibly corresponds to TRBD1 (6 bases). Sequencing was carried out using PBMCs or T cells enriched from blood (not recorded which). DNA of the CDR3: TGTGCCAGCAGTTTAAGCGCGGGGGCTCGTGAAAAACTGTTTTTT. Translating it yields CASSLSAGAREKLFF. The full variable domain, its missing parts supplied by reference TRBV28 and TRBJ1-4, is DVKVTQSSRYLVKRTGEKVFLECVQDMDHENMFWYRQDPGLGLRLIYFSYDVKMKEKGDIPEGYSVSREKKERFSLILESASTNQTSMYLCASSLSAGAREKLFFGSGTQLSVL.